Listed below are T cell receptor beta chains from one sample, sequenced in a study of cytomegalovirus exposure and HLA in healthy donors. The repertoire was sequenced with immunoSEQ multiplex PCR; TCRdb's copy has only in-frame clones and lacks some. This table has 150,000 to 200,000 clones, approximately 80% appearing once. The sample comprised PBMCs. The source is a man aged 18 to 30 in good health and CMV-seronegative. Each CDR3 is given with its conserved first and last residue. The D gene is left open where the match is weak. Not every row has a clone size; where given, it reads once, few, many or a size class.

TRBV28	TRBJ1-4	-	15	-	TGTGCCAGCACCCTTGGGGGCTTACGACAAGGGAAACTGTTTTTT	CASTLGGLRQGKLFF
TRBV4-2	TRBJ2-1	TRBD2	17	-	TGTGCCAGCAGCCAAGAGGTTGCCGGGGGGGCGGGGAATGAGCAGTTCTTC	CASSQEVAGGAGNEQFF
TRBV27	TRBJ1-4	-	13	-	TGTGCCAGCAGTTGGGGCCTAAATGAAAAACTGTTTTTT	CASSWGLNEKLFF
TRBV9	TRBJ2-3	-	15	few	TGTGCCAGCAGCGCCCCCAGGGGCCGGGCAGATACGCAGTATTTT	CASSAPRGRADTQYF
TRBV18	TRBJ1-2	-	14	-	TGTGCCAGCTCACCACGAGAGGTGTACTATGGCTACACCTTC	CASSPREVYYGYTF
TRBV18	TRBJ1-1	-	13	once	TGTGCCAGCTCACCAGGGGCCAACACTGAAGCTTTCTTT	CASSPGANTEAFF
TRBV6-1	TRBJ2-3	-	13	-	TGTGCCACTGGGGCAGGACAAATCGATACGCAGTATTTT	CATGAGQIDTQYF
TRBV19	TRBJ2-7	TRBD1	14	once	TGTGCCAGTAGTATAGGACAGGGGGCCATCGAGCAGTACTTC	CASSIGQGAIEQYF
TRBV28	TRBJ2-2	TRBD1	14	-	TGTGCCAGCAGAGAGGGGGCGAGGACCGGGGAGCTGTTTTTT	CASREGARTGELFF
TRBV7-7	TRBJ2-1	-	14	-	TGTGCTAGCAGCTTGGGTCGGAGGAACAATGAGCAGTTCTTC	CASSLGRRNNEQFF
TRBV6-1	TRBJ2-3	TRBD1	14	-	TGTGCCAGCAGTGGACAGGGCGGTCTAGATACGCAGTATTTT	CASSGQGGLDTQYF
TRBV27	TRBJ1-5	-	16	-	TGTGCCAGCAGTAGTCTTGACGGACTTAGCAATCAGCCCCAGCATTTT	CASSSLDGLSNQPQHF
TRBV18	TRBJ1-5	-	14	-	TGTGCCAGCTCACCTGGGCAGGGCAAGGGGCCCCAGCATTTT	CASSPGQGKGPQHF
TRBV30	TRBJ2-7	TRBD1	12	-	TGTGCCTGGTCCCCGGACAGGTACGATCAGTACTTC	CAWSPDRYDQYF
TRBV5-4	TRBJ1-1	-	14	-	TGTGCCAGCAGTTATGACAGCTTGGGCACTGAAGCTTTCTTT	CASSYDSLGTEAFF
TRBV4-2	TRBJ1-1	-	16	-	TGTGCCAGCAGCCAAGGGGGGGTGATTTTCTTAGCTGAAGCTTTCTTT	CASSQGGVIFLAEAFF